The rows below give T cell receptor beta chains drawn from one sample of a study of technical replicates of blood from a handful of donors. Sequencing was performed with immunoSEQ multiplex PCR; in TCRdb, only in-frame clones are kept and a portion is missing. The data contain about 70,000 clones, 85% to 95% of them singletons. The sequenced material came from T cells isolated from PBMCs. The source is a human donor in good health. The CDR3 runs from the conserved cysteine through the conserved F or W. D genes are given only for firm matches. Only part of the rows carry a size: once, few, many, or a class if the clone is expanded.

cdr3_aa cdr3_nt d_call clone_size j_call v_call
CASSPADSAYEQYF TGTGCCAGCAGCCCCGCCGACAGCGCCTACGAGCAGTACTTC - once TRBJ2-7 TRBV28
CASSITGWRDEKLFF TGTGCCAGTAGTATAACAGGGTGGCGGGATGAAAAACTGTTTTTT - - TRBJ1-4 TRBV19
CASSPGLIGELFF TGTGCCAGCAGCCCCGGACTAATCGGGGAGCTGTTTTTT - - TRBJ2-2 TRBV7-2
CASSLGITAQETQYF TGTGCCAGCAGCTTAGGTATAACAGCACAAGAGACCCAGTACTTC - - TRBJ2-5 TRBV5-4
CATGWGLNTEAFF TGTGCCACCGGGTGGGGCCTGAACACTGAAGCTTTCTTT - - TRBJ1-1 TRBV6-1
CASGLDGRLTDTQYF TGTGCTAGTGGTTTGGACGGGAGGCTAACAGATACGCAGTATTTT TRBD2 - TRBJ2-3 TRBV12-5
CASGDLGSNQPQHF TGTGCCAGCGGAGACTTAGGTAGCAATCAGCCCCAGCATTTT - - TRBJ1-5 TRBV27
CASNSMGLVVETQYF TGTGCCAGCAATAGTATGGGACTAGTGGTTGAGACCCAGTACTTC TRBD2 - TRBJ2-5 TRBV6-1
CASSHQDMSDEQYF TGTGCCAGCAGTCACCAGGACATGTCTGACGAGCAGTACTTC - - TRBJ2-7 TRBV6-5
CASRRQGAPEQYF TGTGCCAGCAGGCGACAGGGGGCGCCGGAGCAGTACTTC TRBD1 - TRBJ2-7 TRBV28
CASSAAQDYEQYF TGTGCCAGCAGTGCGGCTCAGGACTACGAGCAGTACTTC - - TRBJ2-7 TRBV25-1
CASSFGGQPNTEAFF TGTGCCAGCAGTTTTGGCGGACAGCCGAACACTGAAGCTTTCTTT - - TRBJ1-1 TRBV2
CASRWTASYEQYF TGTGCCAGCAGGTGGACTGCTTCCTACGAGCAGTACTTC - - TRBJ2-7 TRBV2
CASSSSPQHF TGTGCCAGCAGTTCCTCGCCCCAGCATTTT - - TRBJ1-5 TRBV7-4
CASSIGQGLDQPQHF TGTGCCAGTAGTATAGGGCAGGGGCTCGATCAGCCCCAGCATTTT - once TRBJ1-5 TRBV19
CASSSETTFGNEQFF TGTGCCAGCAGTTCGGAGACTACCTTCGGCAATGAGCAGTTCTTC - - TRBJ2-1 TRBV6-5
CASTGGLAGGHSGELFF TGTGCCAGCACCGGGGGACTAGCGGGAGGTCATAGCGGGGAGCTGTTTTTT TRBD2 - TRBJ2-2 TRBV9
CASSSDSYGYTF TGTGCCAGCAGCTCCGACAGCTATGGCTACACCTTC - - TRBJ1-2 TRBV7-8
CASSLFGPRQGAGEKLFF TGTGCCAGCAGCTTATTTGGACCCAGACAGGGGGCCGGAGAAAAACTGTTTTTT TRBD1 once TRBJ1-4 TRBV7-2
CASSLRPGSYEQYF TGTGCCAGCAGTTTAAGGCCAGGCTCCTACGAGCAGTACTTC - once TRBJ2-7 TRBV27
CASSLRPGQGTNNEQFF TGTGCCAGCAGCCTTCGTCCGGGACAGGGAACCAACAATGAGCAGTTCTTC TRBD1 - TRBJ2-1 TRBV7-9
CASSPGGQGANTEAFF TGTGCCAGCAGCCCCGGGGGACAGGGTGCGAACACTGAAGCTTTCTTT TRBD1 - TRBJ1-1 TRBV6-4
CASSVGLAGEGDEQFF TGTGCCAGCAGCGTCGGACTAGCGGGAGAAGGCGATGAGCAGTTCTTC TRBD2 - TRBJ2-1 TRBV7-3
CASSPNVPGEAFF TGTGCCAGCTCCCCAAATGTTCCCGGTGAAGCTTTCTTT - once TRBJ1-1 TRBV18
CASSKTGFGYTF TGTGCCAGCAGCAAAACAGGATTCGGCTACACCTTC - - TRBJ1-2 TRBV6-5
CASSFRTGGTDTQYF TGCGCCAGCAGCTTCAGAACAGGGGGGACAGATACGCAGTATTTT TRBD1 - TRBJ2-3 TRBV5-1
CASSRTGNTGELFF TGTGCCAGCAGTCGGACAGGGAACACCGGGGAGCTGTTTTTT TRBD1 - TRBJ2-2 TRBV7-2
CASSLALYGNQPQHF TGTGCCAGCAGCTTAGCGTTGTATGGCAATCAGCCCCAGCATTTT - - TRBJ1-5 TRBV7-2
CASTELGGYEQYF TGTGCCAGCACCGAGCTCGGGGGTTACGAGCAGTACTTC - - TRBJ2-7 TRBV25-1
CVTGLNYGYTF TGTGTTACGGGACTTAACTATGGCTACACCTTC - - TRBJ1-2 TRBV2
CSASRNTEAFF TGCAGTGCCTCGAGGAACACTGAAGCTTTCTTT - - TRBJ1-1 TRBV20-1
CASKVGQETQYF TGTGCCAGCAAGGTCGGGCAAGAGACCCAGTACTTC - - TRBJ2-5 TRBV7-9
CASSFLWSGYNEQFF TGTGCCAGCAGCTTCCTCTGGAGCGGATACAATGAGCAGTTCTTC - - TRBJ2-1 TRBV7-3
CASSPQAGQGYEQYF TGTGCCAGCAGCCCGCAAGCGGGACAGGGTTACGAGCAGTACTTC TRBD1 - TRBJ2-7 TRBV9
CASQGGHRTDTQYF TGTGCTTCTCAAGGCGGGCACCGCACAGATACGCAGTATTTT - - TRBJ2-3 TRBV27
CAIQPIQAYEQYF TGTGCCATCCAACCTATACAGGCCTACGAGCAGTACTTC - - TRBJ2-7 TRBV7-2
CASSFGQTYEQYF TGTGCCAGTAGTTTCGGACAGACCTACGAGCAGTACTTC - - TRBJ2-7 TRBV19
CASSLNGGGTYEQYF TGCGCCAGCAGCTTAAATGGCGGGGGCACATACGAGCAGTACTTC - - TRBJ2-7 TRBV5-1
CASYFRGVAATDTQYF TGTGCCAGCTACTTTCGCGGGGTGGCCGCGACAGATACGCAGTATTTT - - TRBJ2-3 TRBV7-2
CASSHRDLQTDTQYF TGTGCCAGCAGCCACAGGGATTTACAGACAGATACGCAGTATTTT - - TRBJ2-3 TRBV28
CASSYLEGEQYF TGTGCCAGCAGTTATCTGGAGGGCGAGCAGTACTTC - - TRBJ2-7 TRBV6-5
CASSLGTADIEAFF TGTGCCAGCAGCTTAGGGACAGCCGATATTGAAGCTTTCTTT - - TRBJ1-1 TRBV7-6
CASSLLLAGEETQYF TGTGCCAGCAGCTTGTTACTAGCGGGAGAGGAGACCCAGTACTTC TRBD2 - TRBJ2-5 TRBV5-6
CASSQGQGSWDLKDEAFF TGCGCCAGCAGCCAGGGACAGGGGAGCTGGGACCTTAAGGATGAAGCTTTCTTT TRBD1 - TRBJ1-1 TRBV4-1
CASSRSILYEQYF TGTGCCAGTAGTAGGTCTATTCTCTACGAGCAGTACTTC - - TRBJ2-7 TRBV19